The sequence of this TCR beta chain was determined in a study of regulatory T cells in long-lasting Graves disease. Of note for this clonotype: The antigen is not known.

Time point given: newly diagnosed GD, antithyroid drugs for less than 3 months. PBMCs were the source of the RNA used for TCR sequencing. Graves' disease was diagnosed by American Thyroid Association guidelines. Tubes containing EDTA received approximately 9 milliliters of drawn peripheral blood. Looked up from germline, CDR1 is MNHNS and CDR2 is SASEGT. The germline V and J ends were trimmed by 6 bases and 6 bases, with 14 bases remaining between them. The CDR3 covers 14 residues. The study's findings and limits: Newly diagnosed disease favored TRBV20-1 and TRBJ2-1 over persistent disease.

Construction of the TCR beta libraries employed iRepertoire HTBI primers in conjunction with Arm-PCR of CDR3 regions. TCRdb re-called the multiplex PCR reads through MiXCR, storing one row per CDR3 protein. This table has hundreds of thousands of distinct CDR3 sequences, around 16% appearing once. The data were also submitted as part of a second study, on T cells in Graves' hyperthyroidism and ophthalmopathy.

This TCR derives from a woman aged 40 to 65 with Graves disease. The J gene is TRBJ2-2, the V gene TRBV6-1; no firm D call. The specimen comprised peripheral blood mononuclear cells (PBMCs), sampled at new diagnosis, from a patient treated with antithyroid drugs. The CDR3 loop is CASSPAPLAGELFF. CDR3 in DNA: TGTGCCAGCAGCCCAGCCCCCCTGGCCGGGGAGCTGTTTTTT.